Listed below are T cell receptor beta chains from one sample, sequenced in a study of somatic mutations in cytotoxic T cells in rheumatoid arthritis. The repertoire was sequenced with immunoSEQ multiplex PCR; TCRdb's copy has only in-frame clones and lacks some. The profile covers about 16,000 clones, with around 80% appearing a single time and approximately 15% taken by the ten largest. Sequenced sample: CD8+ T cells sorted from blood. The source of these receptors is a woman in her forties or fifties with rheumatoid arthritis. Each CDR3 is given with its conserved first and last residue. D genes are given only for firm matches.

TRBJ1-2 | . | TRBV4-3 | CASSQDRGQFYGYTF | TGCGCCAGCAGCCAAGATAGAGGGCAGTTCTATGGCTACACCTTC
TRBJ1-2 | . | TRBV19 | CASTDDSGPVGYTF | TGTGCCAGTACTGACGACAGCGGTCCCGTGGGCTACACCTTC
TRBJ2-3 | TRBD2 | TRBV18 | CASSPSPPGLAGTDTQYF | TGTGCCAGCTCACCATCTCCCCCTGGACTAGCGGGCACAGATACGCAGTATTTT
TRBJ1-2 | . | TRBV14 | CASSTTGYGYTF | TGTGCCAGCAGCACGACCGGCTATGGCTACACCTTC
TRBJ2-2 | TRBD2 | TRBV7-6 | CASSLTPAGTNTGELFF | TGTGCCAGCAGCTTGACCCCAGCGGGGACGAACACCGGGGAGCTGTTTTTT
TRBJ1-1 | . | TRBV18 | CASSPTTGGTEAFF | TGTGCCAGCTCACCAACGACGGGGGGCACTGAAGCTTTCTTT
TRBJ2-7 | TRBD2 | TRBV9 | CASSPRLAGNYYEQYF | TGTGCCAGCAGCCCAAGACTAGCGGGGAATTACTACGAGCAGTACTTC
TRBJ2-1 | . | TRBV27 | CASSLFPRANEQFF | TGTGCCAGCAGTTTATTTCCTAGAGCCAATGAGCAGTTCTTC
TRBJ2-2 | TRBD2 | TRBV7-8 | CASSYGLAGSSTGELFF | TGTGCCAGCAGCTACGGACTAGCGGGGTCGAGCACCGGGGAGCTGTTTTTT
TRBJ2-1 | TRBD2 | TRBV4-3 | CASSQDAGGSYNEQFF | TGCGCCAGCAGCCAAGATGCGGGGGGGTCCTACAATGAGCAGTTCTTC